This T cell receptor (beta chain) stems from a study of T-cell reconstitution after alpha-beta-depleted transplantation in children. J was trimmed by 2 bases and V by 0 bases; bases with no gene match: 17. The CDR3 has 20 residues. Germline-derived CDR1 and CDR2 are SGHRS and YFSETQ. Unique molecular identifiers were incorporated during preparation of the TCRbeta library. MiXCR, applied by TCRdb to the PCR reads, yields one record per CDR3 protein. In the table there are just under 550,000 distinct CDR3 sequences, about a sixth of which are singletons. This clonotype was counted a few times. Material: PBMCs from the stem cell graft donor, obtained from the stem cell graft. The chain carries TRBV5-1 and TRBJ2-1; 7 bases are shared with TRBD2. The clonotype was recovered from a human donor who donated a stem cell graft to a child with acute lymphoblastic leukemia. The CDR3 nucleotides are TGCGCCAGCAGCTTGGAAGTGAGGGTTGGCGGGAGAGGGACCTACAATGAGCAGTTCTTC. This sequence encodes CASSLEVRVGGRGTYNEQFF.